Below, one TCR beta chain is given with its context. Its antigen is unidentified. This specimen belongs to a study of shared clonotypes between healthy human individuals. Regarding the study as a whole: Despite large depth, sorted-subset datasets appeared incompletely sequenced. Genetic and exposure-history diversity was limited by the small donor number.

Repertoires were generated with immunoSEQ multiplex PCR, while TCRdb's copy carries only in-frame clones and drops some. The profile shows about 1 million clones, around 74% of them singletons. All of the donors resided in Nashville, Tennessee, and each was a Caucasian adult. Germline V gives CDR1 GTSNPN, CDR2 SVGIG (reference sequence). The CDR3 runs to 13 residues. With 3 bases removed from V and 2 bases from J, the gap between germline ends came to 10 bases. The V call is TRBV30, the J call TRBJ2-5; D possibly corresponds to TRBD2 (6 bases). The sample comprised memory CD4+ T cells sorted from blood. The subset is: CD45RA-negative fraction. The TCR was taken from a man between 18 and 35 years old in good health. CDR3 amino acids: CAWSSSAQETQYF. The CDR3 coding sequence is TGTGCCTGGAGCTCTAGCGCACAAGAGACCCAGTACTTC.